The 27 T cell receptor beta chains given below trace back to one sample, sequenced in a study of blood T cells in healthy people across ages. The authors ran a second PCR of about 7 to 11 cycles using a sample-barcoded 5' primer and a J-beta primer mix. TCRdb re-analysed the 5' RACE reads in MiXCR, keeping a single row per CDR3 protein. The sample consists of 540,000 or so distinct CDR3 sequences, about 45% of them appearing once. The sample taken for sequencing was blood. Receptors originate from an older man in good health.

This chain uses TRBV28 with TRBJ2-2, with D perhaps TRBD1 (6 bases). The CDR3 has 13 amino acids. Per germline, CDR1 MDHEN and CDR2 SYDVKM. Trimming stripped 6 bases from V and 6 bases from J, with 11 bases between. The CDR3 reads CASRNNRAGELFF. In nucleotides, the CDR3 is TGTGCCAGCAGAAATAACAGGGCCGGGGAGCTGTTTTTT.

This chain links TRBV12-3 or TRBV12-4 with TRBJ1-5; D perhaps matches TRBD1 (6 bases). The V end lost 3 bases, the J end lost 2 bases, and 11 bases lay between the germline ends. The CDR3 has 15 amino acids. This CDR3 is CASSFKQGGNQPQHF. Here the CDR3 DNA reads TGTGCCAGCAGTTTCAAACAGGGTGGCAATCAGCCCCAGCATTTT.

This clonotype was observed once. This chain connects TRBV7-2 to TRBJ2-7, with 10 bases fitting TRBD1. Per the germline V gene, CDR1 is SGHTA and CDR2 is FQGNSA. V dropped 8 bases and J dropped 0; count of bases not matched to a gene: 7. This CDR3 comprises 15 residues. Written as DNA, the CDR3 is TGTGCCAGCGGCTCCGGGACAGGGGCCTCCTACGAGCAGTACTTC. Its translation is CASGSGTGASYEQYF.

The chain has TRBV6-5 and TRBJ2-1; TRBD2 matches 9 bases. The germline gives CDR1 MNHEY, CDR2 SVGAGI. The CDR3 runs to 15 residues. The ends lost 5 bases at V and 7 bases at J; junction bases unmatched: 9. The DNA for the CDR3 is TGTGCCAGCAGTAAACGAATTAGCGGGAGAAATGAGCAGTTCTTC. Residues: CASSKRISGRNEQFF.

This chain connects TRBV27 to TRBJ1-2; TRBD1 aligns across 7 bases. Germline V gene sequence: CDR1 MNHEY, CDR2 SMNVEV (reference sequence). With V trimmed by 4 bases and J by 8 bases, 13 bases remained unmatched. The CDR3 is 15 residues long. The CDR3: CASSSKGAGSRGYTF. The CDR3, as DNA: TGTGCCAGCAGTTCTAAGGGGGCAGGATCGAGAGGCTACACCTTC.

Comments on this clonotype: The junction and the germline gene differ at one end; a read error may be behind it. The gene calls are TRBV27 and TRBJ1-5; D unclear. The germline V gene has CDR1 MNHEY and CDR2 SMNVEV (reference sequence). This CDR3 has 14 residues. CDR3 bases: TGTGCCGGCAGCATCCGGAGGCAATATTGGCCCCAGCATTTT. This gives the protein CAGSIRRQYWPQHF.

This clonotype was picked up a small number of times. Written as DNA, the CDR3 is TGCAGTGCTTACGACCAAGTTGGTACAGATACGCAGTATTTT. It yields the protein CSAYDQVGTDTQYF. The chain recombines TRBV20-1 with TRBJ2-3; D unresolved. Germline V gene data show CDR1 as DFQATT and CDR2 as SNEGSKA (reference sequence). The V end lost 5 bases, the J end lost 3 bases, and 15 bases lay between the germline ends. The CDR3 has 14 amino acids.

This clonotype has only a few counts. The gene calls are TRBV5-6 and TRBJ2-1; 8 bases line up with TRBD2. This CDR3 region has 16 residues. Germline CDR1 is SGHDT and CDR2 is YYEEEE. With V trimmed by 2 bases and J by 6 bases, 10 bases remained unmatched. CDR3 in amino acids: CASSLGAGGRANEQFF. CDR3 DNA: TGTGCCAGCAGCTTAGGGGCGGGAGGAAGGGCCAATGAGCAGTTCTTC.

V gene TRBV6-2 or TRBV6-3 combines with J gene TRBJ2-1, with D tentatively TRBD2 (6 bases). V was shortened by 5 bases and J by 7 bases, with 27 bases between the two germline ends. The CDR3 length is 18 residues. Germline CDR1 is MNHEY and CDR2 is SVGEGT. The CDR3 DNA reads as TGTGCCAGCAGTCCTCGGAGGGGATTGGGATACGGGTCTAATGAGCAGTTCTTC. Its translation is CASSPRRGLGYGSNEQFF.

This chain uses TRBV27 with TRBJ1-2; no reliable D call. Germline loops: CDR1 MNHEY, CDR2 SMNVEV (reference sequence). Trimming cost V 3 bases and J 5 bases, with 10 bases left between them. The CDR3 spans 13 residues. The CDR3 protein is CASSLGRAYGYTF. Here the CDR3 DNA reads TGTGCCAGCAGTTTGGGCAGAGCGTATGGCTACACCTTC.

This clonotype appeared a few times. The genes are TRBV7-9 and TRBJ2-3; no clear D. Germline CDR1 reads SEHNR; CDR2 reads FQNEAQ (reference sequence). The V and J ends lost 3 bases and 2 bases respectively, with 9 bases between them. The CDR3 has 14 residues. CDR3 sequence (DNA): TGTGCCAGCAGCTTGGCAGCAACCACAGATACGCAGTATTTT. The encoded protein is CASSLAATTDTQYF.

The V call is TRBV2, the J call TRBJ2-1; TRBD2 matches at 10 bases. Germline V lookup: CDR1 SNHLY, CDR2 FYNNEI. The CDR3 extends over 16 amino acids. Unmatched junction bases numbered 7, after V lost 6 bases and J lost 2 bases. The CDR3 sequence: CASSPGLAAAYNEQFF. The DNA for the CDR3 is TGTGCCAGCAGCCCCGGACTAGCGGCTGCCTACAATGAGCAGTTCTTC. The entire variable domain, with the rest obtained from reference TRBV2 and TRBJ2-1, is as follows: EPEVTQTPSHQVTQMGQEVILRCVPISNHLYFYWYRQILGQKVEFLVSFYNNEISEKSEIFDDQFSVERPDGSNFTLKIRSTKLEDSAMYFCASSPGLAAAYNEQFFGPGTRLTVL.

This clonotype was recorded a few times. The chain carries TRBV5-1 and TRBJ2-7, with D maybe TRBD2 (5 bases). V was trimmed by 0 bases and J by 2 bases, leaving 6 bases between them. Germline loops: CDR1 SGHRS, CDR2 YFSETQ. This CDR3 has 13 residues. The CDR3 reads CASSLVEAYEQYF. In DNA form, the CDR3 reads TGCGCCAGCAGCTTGGTGGAGGCCTACGAGCAGTACTTC.

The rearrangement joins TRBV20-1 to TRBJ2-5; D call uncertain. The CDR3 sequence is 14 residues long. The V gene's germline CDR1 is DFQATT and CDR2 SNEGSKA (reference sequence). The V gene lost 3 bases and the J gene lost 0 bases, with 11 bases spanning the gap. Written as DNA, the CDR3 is TGCAGTGCTAGTGTTGCCGAGTACCAAGAGACCCAGTACTTC. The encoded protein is CSASVAEYQETQYF.

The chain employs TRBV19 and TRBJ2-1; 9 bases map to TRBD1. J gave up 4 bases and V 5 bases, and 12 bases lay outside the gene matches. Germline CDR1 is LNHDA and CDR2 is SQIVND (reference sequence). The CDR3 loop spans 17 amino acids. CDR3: CASSPSPGTGPYNEQFF. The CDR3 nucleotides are TGTGCCAGTAGTCCCTCCCCCGGGACAGGGCCATACAATGAGCAGTTCTTC. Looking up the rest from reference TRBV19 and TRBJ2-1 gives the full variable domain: DGGITQSPKYLFRKEGQNVTLSCEQNLNHDAMYWYRQDPGQGLRLIYYSQIVNDFQKGDIAEGYSVSREKKESFPLTVTSAQKNPTAFYLCASSPSPGTGPYNEQFFGPGTRLTVL.

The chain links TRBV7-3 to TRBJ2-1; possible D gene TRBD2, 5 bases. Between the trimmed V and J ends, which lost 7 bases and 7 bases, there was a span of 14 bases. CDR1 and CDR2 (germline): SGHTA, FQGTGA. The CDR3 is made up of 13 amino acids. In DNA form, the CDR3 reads TGTGCCAGCACCCCGGGGTTGGGGAATGAGCAGTTCTTC. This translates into CASTPGLGNEQFF.

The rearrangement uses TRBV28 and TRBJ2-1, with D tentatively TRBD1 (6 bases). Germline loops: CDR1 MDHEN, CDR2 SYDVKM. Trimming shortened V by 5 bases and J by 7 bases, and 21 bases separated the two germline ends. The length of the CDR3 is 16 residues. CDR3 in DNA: TGTGCCAGCAGTGGAACAGGGTATCAGGGAAGGAATGAGCAGTTCTTC. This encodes CASSGTGYQGRNEQFF. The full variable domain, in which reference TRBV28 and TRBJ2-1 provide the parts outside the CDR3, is DVKVTQSSRYLVKRTGEKVFLECVQDMDHENMFWYRQDPGLGLRLIYFSYDVKMKEKGDIPEGYSVSREKKERFSLILESASTNQTSMYLCASSGTGYQGRNEQFFGPGTRLTVL.

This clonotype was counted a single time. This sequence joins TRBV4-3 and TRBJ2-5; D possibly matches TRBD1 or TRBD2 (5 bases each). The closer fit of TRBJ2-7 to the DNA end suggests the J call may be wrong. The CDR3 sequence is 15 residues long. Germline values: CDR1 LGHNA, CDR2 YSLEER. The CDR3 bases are TGCGCCAGCAGCCAAGACCCGGGTGGGGGTTACGAGCAGTACTTC. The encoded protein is CASSQDPGGGYEQYF.

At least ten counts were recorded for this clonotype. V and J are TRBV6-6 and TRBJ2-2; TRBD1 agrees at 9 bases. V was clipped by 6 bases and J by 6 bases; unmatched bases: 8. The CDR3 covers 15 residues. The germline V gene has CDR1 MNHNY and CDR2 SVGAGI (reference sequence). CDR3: CASSLIQGAAGELFF. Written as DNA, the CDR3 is TGTGCCAGCAGCTTAATACAGGGGGCCGCCGGGGAGCTGTTTTTT.

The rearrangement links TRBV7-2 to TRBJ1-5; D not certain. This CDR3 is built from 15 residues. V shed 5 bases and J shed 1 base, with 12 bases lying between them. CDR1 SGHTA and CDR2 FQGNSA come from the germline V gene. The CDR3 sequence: CASSRALGSNQPQHF. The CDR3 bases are TGTGCCAGCAGCCGAGCCCTCGGGAGCAATCAGCCCCAGCATTTT. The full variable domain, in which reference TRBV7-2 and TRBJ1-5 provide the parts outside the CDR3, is GAGVSQSPSNKVTEKGKDVELRCDPISGHTALYWYRQSLGQGLEFLIYFQGNSAPDKSGLPSDRFSAERTGGSVSTLTIQRTQQEDSAVYLCASSRALGSNQPQHFGDGTRLSIL.

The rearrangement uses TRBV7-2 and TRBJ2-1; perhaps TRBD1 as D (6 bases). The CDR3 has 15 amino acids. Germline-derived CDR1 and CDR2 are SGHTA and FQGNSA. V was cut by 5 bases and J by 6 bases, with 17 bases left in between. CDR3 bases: TGTGCCAGCAGCCAGGGACACATGAGGGCCAATGAGCAGTTCTTC. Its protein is CASSQGHMRANEQFF.

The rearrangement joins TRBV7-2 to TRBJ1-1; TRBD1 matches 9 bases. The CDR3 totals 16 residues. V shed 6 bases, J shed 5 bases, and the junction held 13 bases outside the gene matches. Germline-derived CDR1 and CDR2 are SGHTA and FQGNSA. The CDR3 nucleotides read TGTGCCAGCAGACTCACTCGGGACAGGGTCGGGACTGAAGCTTTCTTT. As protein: CASRLTRDRVGTEAFF.

The CDR3 DNA reads as TGTGCCAGCAGCCCCTCTCCGGTGGATACGCAGTATTTT. Residues: CASSPSPVDTQYF. The rearrangement links TRBV7-2 to TRBJ2-3; D unclear. Per germline, CDR1 SGHTA and CDR2 FQGNSA. V lost 5 bases, J lost 6 bases, and 12 bases lay in between. The CDR3 is 13 amino acids.

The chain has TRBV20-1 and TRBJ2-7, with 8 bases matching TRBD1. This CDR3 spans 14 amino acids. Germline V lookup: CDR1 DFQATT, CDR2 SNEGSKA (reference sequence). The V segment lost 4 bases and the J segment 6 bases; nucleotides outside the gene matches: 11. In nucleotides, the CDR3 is TGCAGTGCTACAGTGACAGGGGTACCTTTCGAGCAGTACTTC. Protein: CSATVTGVPFEQYF.

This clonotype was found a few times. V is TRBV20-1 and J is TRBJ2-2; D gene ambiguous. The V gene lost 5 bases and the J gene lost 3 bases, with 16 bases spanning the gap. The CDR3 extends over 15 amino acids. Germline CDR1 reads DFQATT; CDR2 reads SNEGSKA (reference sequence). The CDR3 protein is CSAPLRPGDTGELFF. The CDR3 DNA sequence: TGCAGTGCTCCTTTAAGGCCTGGGGACACCGGGGAGCTGTTTTTT.

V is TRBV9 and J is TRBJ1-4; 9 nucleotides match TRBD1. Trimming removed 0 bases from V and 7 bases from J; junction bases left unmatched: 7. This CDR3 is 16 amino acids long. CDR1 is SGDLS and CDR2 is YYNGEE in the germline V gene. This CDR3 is CASSVGSGQGAEKLFF. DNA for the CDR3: TGTGCCAGCAGCGTAGGTTCGGGACAGGGCGCTGAAAAACTGTTTTTT.

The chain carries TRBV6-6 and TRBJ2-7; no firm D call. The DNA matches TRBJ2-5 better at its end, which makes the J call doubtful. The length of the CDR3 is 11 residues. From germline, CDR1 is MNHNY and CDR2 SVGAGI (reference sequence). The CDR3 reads CASRNMETQYF. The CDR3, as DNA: TGTGCCAGCAGGAACATGGAGACCCAGTACTTC.